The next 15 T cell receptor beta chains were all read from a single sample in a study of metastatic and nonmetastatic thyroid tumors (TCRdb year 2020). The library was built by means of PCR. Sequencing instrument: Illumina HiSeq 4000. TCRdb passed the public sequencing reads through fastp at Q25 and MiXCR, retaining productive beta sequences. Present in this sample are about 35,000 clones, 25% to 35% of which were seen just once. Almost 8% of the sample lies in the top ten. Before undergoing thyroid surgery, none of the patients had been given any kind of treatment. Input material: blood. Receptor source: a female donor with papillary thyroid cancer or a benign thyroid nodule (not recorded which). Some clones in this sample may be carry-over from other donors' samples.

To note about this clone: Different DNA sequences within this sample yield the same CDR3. In nucleotides, the CDR3 is TGTGCCAGTAGTATGGCGGGACCATACGAGCAGTACTTC. It encodes CASSMAGPYEQYF. The genes are TRBV19 and TRBJ2-7, with D tentatively TRBD2 (6 bases). The CDR3 covers 13 residues. Germline CDR1 is LNHDA and CDR2 is SQIVND (reference sequence). Trimming shortened V by 3 bases and J by 4 bases, and 10 bases separated the two germline ends.

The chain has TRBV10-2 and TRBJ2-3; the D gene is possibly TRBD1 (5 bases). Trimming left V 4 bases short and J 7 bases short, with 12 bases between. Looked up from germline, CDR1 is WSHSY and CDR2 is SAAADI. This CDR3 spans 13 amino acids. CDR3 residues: CASSVGAPYTQYF. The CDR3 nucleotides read TGCGCCAGCAGTGTTGGGGCTCCTTATACGCAGTATTTT.

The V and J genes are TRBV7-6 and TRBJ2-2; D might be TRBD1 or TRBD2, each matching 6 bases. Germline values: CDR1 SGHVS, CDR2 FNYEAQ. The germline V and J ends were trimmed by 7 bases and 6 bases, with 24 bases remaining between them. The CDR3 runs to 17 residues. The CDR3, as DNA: TGTGCCAGCATCCCAGTGGACACAGGGCGGGGTCCCGGGGAGCTGTTTTTT. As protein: CASIPVDTGRGPGELFF.

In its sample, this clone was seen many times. CDR3 loop: CASSVGGTVGGYTF. The CDR3 DNA sequence: TGTGCCAGCAGCGTAGGAGGTACAGTAGGTGGCTACACCTTC. The gene calls are TRBV9 and TRBJ1-2, with D hard to call. Germline lookup yields CDR1 SGDLS and CDR2 YYNGEE. This CDR3 contains 14 residues. V was clipped by 0 bases and J by 7 bases, with 13 bases between them.

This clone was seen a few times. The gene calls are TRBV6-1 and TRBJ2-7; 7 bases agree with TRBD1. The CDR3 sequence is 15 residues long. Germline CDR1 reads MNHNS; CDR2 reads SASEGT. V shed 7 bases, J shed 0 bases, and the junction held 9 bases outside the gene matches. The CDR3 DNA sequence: TGTGCCAGCAACAGGGGTTTCGGTAGCTCCTACGAGCAGTACTTC. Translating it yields CASNRGFGSSYEQYF.

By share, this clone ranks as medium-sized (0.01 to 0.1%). The CDR3 bases are TGCGCCAGCAGCTTGCCGGGGCTCACTGAAGCTTTCTTT. Residues: CASSLPGLTEAFF. The chain uses TRBV5-1 and TRBJ1-1; D is possibly TRBD1 (5 bases). Germline values: CDR1 SGHRS, CDR2 YFSETQ. Trimming pared 1 base from V and 4 bases from J, leaving 8 bases between. The CDR3 runs to 13 residues.

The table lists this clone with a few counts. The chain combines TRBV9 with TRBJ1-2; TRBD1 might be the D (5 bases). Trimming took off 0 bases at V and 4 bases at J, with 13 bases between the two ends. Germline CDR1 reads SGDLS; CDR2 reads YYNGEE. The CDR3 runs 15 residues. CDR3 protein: CASSVGGQTSYGYTF. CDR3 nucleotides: TGTGCCAGCAGCGTAGGGGGCCAGACGAGCTATGGCTACACCTTC.

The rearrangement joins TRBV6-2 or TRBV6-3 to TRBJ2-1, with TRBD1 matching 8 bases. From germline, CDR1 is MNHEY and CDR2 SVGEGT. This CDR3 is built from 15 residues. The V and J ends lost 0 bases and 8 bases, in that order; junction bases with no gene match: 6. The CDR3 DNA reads TGTGCCAGCAGTTACTCGACAGGGGTTTCGCATGAGCAGTTCTTC. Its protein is CASSYSTGVSHEQFF.

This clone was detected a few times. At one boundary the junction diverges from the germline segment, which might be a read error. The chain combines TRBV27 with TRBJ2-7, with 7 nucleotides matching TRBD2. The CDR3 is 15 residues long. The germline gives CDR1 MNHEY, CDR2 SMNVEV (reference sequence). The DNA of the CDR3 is TGTACCAGCAGCTTATTTTCCGGGGGGATCCTCGAGCAGTACTTC. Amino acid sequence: CTSSLFSGGILEQYF.

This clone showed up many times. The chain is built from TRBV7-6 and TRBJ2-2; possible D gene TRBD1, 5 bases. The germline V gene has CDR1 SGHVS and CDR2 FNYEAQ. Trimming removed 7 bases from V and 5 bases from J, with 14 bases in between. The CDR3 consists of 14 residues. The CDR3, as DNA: TGTGCCAGCAACCGACAGTTCGAAACCGGGGAGCTGTTTTTT. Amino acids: CASNRQFETGELFF.

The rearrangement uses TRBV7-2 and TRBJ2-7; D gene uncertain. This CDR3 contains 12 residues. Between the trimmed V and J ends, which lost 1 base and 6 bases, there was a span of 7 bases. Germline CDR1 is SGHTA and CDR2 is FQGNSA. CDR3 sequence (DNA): TGTGCCAGCAGCTTAGACTCGGTCGAGCAGTACTTC. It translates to CASSLDSVEQYF.

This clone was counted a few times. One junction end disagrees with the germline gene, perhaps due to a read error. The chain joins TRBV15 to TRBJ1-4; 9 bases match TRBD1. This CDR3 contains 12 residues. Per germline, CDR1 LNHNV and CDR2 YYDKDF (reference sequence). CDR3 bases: TGTGCCAGCAGCTTAGGACAGGGGAAGTTGTTTTTT. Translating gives CASSLGQGKLFF.

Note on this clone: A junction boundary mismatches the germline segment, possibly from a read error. CDR3 protein: CARSLRSSYDQYF. The CDR3 bases are TGTGCCCGTAGCTTGAGATCCTCCTACGATCAGTACTTC. The V and J genes are TRBV30 and TRBJ2-7; D is undetermined. This CDR3 comprises 13 residues. Germline V gene sequence: CDR1 GTSNPN, CDR2 SVGIG (reference sequence).

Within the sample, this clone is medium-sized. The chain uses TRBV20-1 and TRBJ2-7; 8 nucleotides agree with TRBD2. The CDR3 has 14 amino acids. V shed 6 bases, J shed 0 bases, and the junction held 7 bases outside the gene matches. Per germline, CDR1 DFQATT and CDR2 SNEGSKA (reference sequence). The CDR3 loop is CSAVSGASSYEQYF. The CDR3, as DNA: TGCAGTGCCGTTAGCGGGGCCAGCTCCTACGAGCAGTACTTC.

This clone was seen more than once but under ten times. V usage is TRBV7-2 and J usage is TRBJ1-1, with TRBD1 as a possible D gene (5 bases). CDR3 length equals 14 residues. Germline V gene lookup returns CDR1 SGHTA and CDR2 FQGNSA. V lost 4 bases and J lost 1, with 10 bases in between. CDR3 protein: CASSSSGGNTEAFF. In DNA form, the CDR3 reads TGTGCCAGCAGCTCCTCCGGGGGGAACACTGAAGCTTTCTTT. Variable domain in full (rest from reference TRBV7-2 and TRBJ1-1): GAGVSQSPSNKVTEKGKDVELRCDPISGHTALYWYRQSLGQGLEFLIYFQGNSAPDKSGLPSDRFSAERTGGSVSTLTIQRTQQEDSAVYLCASSSSGGNTEAFFGQGTRLTVV.